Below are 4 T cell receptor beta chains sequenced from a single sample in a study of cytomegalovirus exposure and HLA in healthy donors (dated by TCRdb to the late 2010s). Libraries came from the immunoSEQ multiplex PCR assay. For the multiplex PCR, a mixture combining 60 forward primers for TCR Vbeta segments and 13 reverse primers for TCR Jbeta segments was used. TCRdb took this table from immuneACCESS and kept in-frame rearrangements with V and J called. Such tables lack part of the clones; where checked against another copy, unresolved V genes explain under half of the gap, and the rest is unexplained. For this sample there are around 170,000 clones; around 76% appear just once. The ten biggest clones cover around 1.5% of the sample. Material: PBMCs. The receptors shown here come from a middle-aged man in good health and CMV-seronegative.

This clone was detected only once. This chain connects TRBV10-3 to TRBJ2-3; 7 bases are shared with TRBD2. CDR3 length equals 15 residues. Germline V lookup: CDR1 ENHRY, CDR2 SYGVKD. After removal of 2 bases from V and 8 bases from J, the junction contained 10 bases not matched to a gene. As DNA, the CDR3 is TGTGCCATCAGTGAGCTAGCCCCGGGGGAGGGTACGCAGTATTTT. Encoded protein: CAISELAPGEGTQYF.

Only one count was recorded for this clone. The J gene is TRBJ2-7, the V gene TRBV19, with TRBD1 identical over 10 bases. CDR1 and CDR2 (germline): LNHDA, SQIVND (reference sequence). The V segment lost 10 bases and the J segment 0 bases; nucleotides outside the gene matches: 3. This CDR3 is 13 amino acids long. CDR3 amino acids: CATGDRGSYEQYF. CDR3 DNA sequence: TGTGCCACCGGGGACAGGGGCTCCTACGAGCAGTACTTC.

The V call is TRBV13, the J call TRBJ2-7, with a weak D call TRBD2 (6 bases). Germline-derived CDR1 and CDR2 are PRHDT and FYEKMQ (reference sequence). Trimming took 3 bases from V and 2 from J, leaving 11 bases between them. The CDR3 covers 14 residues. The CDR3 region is CASSLMREAYEQYF. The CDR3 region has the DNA TGTGCCAGCAGCTTGATGCGGGAAGCCTACGAGCAGTACTTC.

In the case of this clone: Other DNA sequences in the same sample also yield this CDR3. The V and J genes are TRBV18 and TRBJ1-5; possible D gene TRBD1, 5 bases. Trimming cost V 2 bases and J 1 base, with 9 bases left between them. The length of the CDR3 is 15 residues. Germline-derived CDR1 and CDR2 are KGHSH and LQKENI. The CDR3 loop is CASSPGGASNQPQHF. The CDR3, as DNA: TGTGCCAGCTCACCAGGCGGGGCGAGCAATCAGCCCCAGCATTTT.